The clone carrying this TCR beta chain came up a few times. Its antigen is not identified. The sample is drawn from a study of T-cell reconstitution after alpha-beta-depleted transplantation in children. Study conclusions and caveats: Newly generated T cells supplied most T-cell counts and diversity one year post-transplant.

Unique molecular identifiers were built into the TCRbeta library. MiXCR, run by TCRdb on the PCR reads, gives a single entry per CDR3 protein. This table holds under 60,000 distinct CDR3 sequences, under 6% found once. This clonotype was obtained from a female patient aged 2-9 years who had a stem cell transplant for aplastic anemia, so the T cells may come from the graft donor. Source: PBMCs, mostly from graft donor cells, taken 60 days after TCRalphabeta/CD19-depleted stem cell transplant.

For the CDR3, the DNA is TGTGCCAGTCAGAGGCTCGCAGATACGCAGTATTTT. As protein: CASQRLADTQYF. The chain is built from TRBV7-9 and TRBJ2-3; unclear D gene. The CDR3 is made up of 12 amino acids. CDR1 is SEHNR, CDR2 FQNEAQ, per germline (reference sequence). Between the trimmed V and J ends, which lost 9 bases and 4 bases, there was a span of 11 bases.